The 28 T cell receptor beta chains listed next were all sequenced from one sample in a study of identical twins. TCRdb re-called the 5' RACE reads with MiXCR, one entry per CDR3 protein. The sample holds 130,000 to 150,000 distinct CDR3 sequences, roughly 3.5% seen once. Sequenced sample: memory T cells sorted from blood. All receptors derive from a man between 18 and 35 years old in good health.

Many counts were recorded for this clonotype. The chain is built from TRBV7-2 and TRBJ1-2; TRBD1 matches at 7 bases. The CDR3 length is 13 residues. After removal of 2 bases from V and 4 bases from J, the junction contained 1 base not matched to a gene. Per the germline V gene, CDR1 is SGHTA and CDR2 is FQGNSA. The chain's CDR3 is CASSLRGLYGYTF. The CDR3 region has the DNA TGTGCCAGCAGCTTAAGGGGGCTCTATGGCTACACCTTC.

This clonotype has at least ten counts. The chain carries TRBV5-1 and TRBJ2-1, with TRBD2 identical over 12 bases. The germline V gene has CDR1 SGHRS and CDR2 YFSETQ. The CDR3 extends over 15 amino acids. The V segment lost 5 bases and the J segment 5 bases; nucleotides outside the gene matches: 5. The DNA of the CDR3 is TGCGCCAGCAGACCTAGCGGGAGGGGCGACAATGAGCAGTTCTTC. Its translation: CASRPSGRGDNEQFF.

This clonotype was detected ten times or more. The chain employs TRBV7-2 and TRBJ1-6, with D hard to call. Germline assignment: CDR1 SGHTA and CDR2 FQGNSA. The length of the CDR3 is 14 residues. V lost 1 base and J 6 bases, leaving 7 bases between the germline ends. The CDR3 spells CASSLGHANSPLHF. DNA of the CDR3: TGTGCCAGCAGCTTAGGTCACGCTAATTCACCCCTCCACTTT. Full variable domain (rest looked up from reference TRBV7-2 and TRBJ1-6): GAGVSQSPSNKVTEKGKDVELRCDPISGHTALYWYRQSLGQGLEFLIYFQGNSAPDKSGLPSDRFSAERTGGSVSTLTIQRTQQEDSAVYLCASSLGHANSPLHFGNGTRLTVT.

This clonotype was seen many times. In DNA form, the CDR3 reads TGTGCCAGCAGTCTCACCGGACAGGGGAGGGGCTACACCTTC. It codes for CASSLTGQGRGYTF. The chain joins TRBV27 to TRBJ1-2, with TRBD1 matching over 9 bases. CDR1 and CDR2 from the germline V gene are MNHEY and SMNVEV (reference sequence). The CDR3 has 14 amino acids. V was pared by 5 bases and J by 8 bases, with 9 bases of the junction left unmatched.

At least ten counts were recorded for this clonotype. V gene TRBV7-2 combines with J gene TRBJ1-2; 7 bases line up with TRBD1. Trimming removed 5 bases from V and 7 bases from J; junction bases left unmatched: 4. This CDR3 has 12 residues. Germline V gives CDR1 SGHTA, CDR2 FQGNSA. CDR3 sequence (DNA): TGTGCCAGCAGCCCGGGACAGCCTGGCTACACCTTC. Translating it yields CASSPGQPGYTF.

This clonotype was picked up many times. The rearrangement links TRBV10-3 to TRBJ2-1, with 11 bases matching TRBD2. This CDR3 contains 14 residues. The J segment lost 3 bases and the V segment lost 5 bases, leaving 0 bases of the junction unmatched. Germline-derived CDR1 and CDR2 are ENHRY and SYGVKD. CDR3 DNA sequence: TGTGCCATCAGTACTAGCGGGAGCTACAATGAGCAGTTCTTC. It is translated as CAISTSGSYNEQFF.

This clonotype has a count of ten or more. The CDR3 DNA reads TGCGCCAGCAGCTTACACAGAGGAGCGGGGAGTACCGGGGAGCTGTTTTTT. Its protein is CASSLHRGAGSTGELFF. The chain links TRBV5-1 to TRBJ2-2, with 7 nucleotides matching TRBD2. The CDR3 contains 17 residues. After removal of 2 bases from V and 5 bases from J, the junction contained 12 bases not matched to a gene. The germline V gene has CDR1 SGHRS and CDR2 YFSETQ.

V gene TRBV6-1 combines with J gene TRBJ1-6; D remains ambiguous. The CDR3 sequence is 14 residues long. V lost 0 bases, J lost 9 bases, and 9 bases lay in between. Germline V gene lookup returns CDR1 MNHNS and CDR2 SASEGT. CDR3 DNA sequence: TGTGCCAGCAGTGAAGCTAGGGTTGGTTCACCCCTCCACTTT. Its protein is CASSEARVGSPLHF.

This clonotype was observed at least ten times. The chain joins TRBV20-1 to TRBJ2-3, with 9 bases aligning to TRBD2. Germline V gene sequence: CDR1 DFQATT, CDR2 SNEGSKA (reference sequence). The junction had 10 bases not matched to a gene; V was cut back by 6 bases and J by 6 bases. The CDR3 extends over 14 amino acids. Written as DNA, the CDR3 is TGCAGTGCCGCGAAGGGACTAGCCTCGGATACGCAGTATTTT. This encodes CSAAKGLASDTQYF.

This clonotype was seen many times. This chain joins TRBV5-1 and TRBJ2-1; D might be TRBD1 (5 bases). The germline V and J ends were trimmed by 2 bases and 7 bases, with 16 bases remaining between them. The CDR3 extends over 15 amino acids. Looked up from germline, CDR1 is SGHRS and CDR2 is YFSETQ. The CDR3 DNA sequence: TGCGCCAGCAGCTTCACCTTGCAGGGTAGGAATGAGCAGTTCTTC. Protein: CASSFTLQGRNEQFF.

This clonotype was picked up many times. CDR3 amino acids: CASSRLPSNEQFF. In DNA, the CDR3 is TGCGCCAGCAGCCGACTTCCCTCCAATGAGCAGTTCTTC. The gene calls are TRBV5-1 and TRBJ2-1; D unresolved. V was clipped by 4 bases and J by 6 bases, with 11 bases between them. Germline CDR1 is SGHRS and CDR2 is YFSETQ. The CDR3 consists of 13 residues. The full variable domain, its missing parts supplied by reference TRBV5-1 and TRBJ2-1, is KAGVTQTPRYLIKTRGQQVTLSCSPISGHRSVSWYQQTPGQGLQFLFEYFSETQRNKGNFPGRFSGRQFSNSRSEMNVSTLELGDSALYLCASSRLPSNEQFFGPGTRLTVL.

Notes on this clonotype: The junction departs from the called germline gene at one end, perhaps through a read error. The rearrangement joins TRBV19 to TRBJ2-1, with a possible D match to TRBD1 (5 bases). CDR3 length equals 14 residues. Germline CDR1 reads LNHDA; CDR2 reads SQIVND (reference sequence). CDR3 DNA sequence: TGTGCCAGTAGTATAGATCCCAGGGCCAATGAGCAATTCTTC. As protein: CASSIDPRANEQFF.

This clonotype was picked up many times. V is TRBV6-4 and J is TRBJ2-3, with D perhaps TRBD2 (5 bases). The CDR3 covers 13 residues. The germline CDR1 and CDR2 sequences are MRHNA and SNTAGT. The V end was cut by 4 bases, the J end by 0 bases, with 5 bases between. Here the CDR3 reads CASSGGSTDTQYF. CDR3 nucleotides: TGTGCCAGCAGTGGCGGGAGCACAGATACGCAGTATTTT.

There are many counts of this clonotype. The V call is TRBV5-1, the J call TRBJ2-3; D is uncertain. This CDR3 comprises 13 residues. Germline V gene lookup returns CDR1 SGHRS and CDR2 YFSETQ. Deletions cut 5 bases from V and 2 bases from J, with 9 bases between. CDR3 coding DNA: TGCGCCAGCAGGGCGGAGATCACAGATACGCAGTATTTT. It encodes CASRAEITDTQYF.

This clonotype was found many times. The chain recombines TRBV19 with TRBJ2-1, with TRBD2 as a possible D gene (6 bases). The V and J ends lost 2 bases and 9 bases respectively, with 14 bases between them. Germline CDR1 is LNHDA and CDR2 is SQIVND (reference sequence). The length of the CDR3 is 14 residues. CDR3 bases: TGTGCCAGTAGTATATTAACGGGAGTCAGTGAGCAGTTCTTC. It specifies CASSILTGVSEQFF.

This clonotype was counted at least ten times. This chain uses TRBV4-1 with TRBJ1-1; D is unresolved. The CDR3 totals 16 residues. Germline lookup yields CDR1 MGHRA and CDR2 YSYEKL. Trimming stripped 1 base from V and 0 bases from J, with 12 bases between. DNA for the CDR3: TGCGCCAGCAGCCAAGGGTACCGGGAGTTGAACACTGAAGCTTTCTTT. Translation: CASSQGYRELNTEAFF.

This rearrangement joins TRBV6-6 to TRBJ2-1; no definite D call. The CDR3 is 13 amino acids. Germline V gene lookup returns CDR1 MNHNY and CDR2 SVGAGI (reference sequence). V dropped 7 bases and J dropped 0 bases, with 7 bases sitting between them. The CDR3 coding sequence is TGTGCCAGCAAGGCAAGCTCCTACAATGAGCAGTTCTTC. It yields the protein CASKASSYNEQFF.

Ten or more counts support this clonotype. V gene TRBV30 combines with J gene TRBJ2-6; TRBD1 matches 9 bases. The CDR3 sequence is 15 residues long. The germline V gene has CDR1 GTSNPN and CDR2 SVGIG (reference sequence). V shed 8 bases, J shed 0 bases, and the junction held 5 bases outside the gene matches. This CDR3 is CAVGTGFSGANVLTF. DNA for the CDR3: TGTGCCGTCGGGACAGGGTTCTCTGGGGCCAACGTCCTGACTTTC.

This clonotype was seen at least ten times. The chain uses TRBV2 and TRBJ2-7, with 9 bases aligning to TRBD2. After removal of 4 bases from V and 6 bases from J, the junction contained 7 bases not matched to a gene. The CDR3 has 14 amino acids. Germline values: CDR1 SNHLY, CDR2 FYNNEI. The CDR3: CASSGVLAGSEQYF. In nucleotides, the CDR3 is TGTGCCAGCAGTGGTGTCCTAGCGGGATCCGAGCAGTACTTC.

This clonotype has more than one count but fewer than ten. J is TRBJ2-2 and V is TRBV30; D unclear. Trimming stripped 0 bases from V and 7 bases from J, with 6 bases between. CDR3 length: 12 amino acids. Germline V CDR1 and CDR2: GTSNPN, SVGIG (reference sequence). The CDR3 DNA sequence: TGTGCCTGGAGTGTAACGTTCGGGGAGCTGTTTTTT. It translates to CAWSVTFGELFF.

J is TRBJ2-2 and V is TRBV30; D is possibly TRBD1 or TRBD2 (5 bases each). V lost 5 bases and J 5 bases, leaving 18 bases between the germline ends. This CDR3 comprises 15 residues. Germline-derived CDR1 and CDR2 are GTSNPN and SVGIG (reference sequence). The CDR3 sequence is CAWANLGRGTGELFF. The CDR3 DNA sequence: TGTGCCTGGGCAAATTTGGGACGTGGGACCGGGGAGCTGTTTTTT.

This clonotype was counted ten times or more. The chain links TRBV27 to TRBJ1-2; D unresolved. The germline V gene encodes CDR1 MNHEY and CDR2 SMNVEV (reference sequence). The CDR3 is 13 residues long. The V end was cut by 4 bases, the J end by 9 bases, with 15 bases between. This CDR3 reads CASSSSNFRSYTF. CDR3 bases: TGTGCCAGCAGTTCCTCGAACTTTCGGAGCTACACCTTC.

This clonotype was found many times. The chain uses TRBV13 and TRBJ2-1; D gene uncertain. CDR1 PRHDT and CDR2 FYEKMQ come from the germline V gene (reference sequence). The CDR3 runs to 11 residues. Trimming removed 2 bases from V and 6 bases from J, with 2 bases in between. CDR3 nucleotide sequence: TGTGCCAGCAGCTTACTCAATGAGCAGTTCTTC. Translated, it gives CASSLLNEQFF.

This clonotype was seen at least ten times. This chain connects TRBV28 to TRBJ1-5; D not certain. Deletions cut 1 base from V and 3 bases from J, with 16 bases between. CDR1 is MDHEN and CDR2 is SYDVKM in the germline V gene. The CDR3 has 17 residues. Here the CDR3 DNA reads TGTGCCAGCAGTTTATTTGGTTGGGCGGAACCCAATCAGCCCCAGCATTTT. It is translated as CASSLFGWAEPNQPQHF.

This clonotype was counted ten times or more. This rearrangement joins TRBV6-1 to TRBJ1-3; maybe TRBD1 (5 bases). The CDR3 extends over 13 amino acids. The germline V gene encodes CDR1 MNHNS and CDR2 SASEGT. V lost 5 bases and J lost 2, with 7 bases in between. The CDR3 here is CASSRQTGNTIYF. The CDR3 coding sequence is TGTGCCAGCAGTCGACAGACTGGAAACACCATATATTTT.

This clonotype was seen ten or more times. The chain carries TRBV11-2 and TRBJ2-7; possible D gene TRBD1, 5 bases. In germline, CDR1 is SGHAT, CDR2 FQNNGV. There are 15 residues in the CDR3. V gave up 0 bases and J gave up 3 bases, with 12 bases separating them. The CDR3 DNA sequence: TGTGCCAGCAGCTTAGATCAGGGTAGGATCTACGAGCAGTACTTC. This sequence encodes CASSLDQGRIYEQYF.

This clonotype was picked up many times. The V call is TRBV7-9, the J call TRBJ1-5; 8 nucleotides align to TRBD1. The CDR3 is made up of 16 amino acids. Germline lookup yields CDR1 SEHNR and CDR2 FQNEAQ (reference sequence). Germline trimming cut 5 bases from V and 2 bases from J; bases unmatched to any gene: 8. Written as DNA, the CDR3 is TGTGCCAGCAGCCAGGGGACAGGAGGGGGCAATCAGCCCCAGCATTTT. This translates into CASSQGTGGGNQPQHF.

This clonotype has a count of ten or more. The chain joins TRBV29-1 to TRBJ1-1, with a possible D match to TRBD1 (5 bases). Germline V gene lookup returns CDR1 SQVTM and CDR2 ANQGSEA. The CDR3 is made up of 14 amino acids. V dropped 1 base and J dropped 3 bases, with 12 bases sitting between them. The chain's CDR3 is CSVEGGATYTEAFF. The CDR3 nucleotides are TGCAGCGTTGAAGGGGGCGCGACGTACACTGAAGCTTTCTTT.